These 19 T cell receptor beta chains were sequenced from one sample in a study of blood T cell repertoires in COVID-19 (dated by TCRdb to 2019 to 2021). Libraries were prepared through the immunoSEQ multiplex PCR assay. Here the immuneACCESS table is served through TCRdb, limited to in-frame sequences with V and J called. Missing clones are a known gap in these copies; in checked studies unresolved V genes cover under half, and the rest lacks a known reason. In all, the sample holds 350,000 to 450,000 clones, and less than 85% of those were seen once. About 3.6% of the sample is in the top ten clones. The sequencing input was peripheral blood. The receptors originated from a woman between 18 and 29 years old with acute or convalescent COVID-19.

The V call is TRBV28, the J call TRBJ2-5, with D possibly matching TRBD1 (7 bases). The CDR3 totals 17 residues. With 7 bases removed from V and 5 bases from J, the gap between germline ends came to 26 bases. Germline CDR1 MDHEN, CDR2 SYDVKM. The CDR3: CASIPQGGGPEVETQYF. CDR3 coding DNA: TGTGCCAGCATCCCCCAGGGGGGAGGACCCGAGGTCGAGACCCAGTACTTC.

The V and J genes are TRBV5-8 and TRBJ1-6; possible D gene TRBD1, 6 bases. From germline, CDR1 is SGHTS and CDR2 YDEGEE. CDR3 length: 16 amino acids. Trimming took 4 bases from V and 9 from J, leaving 20 bases between them. The CDR3 here is CASSEGTGRSLSPLHF. In nucleotides, the CDR3 is TGTGCCAGCAGCGAAGGAACAGGGCGTTCACTTTCACCCCTCCACTTT.

The chain combines TRBV27 with TRBJ2-3; perhaps TRBD2 as D (5 bases). V gave up 3 bases and J gave up 3 bases, with 19 bases separating them. From germline, CDR1 is MNHEY and CDR2 SMNVEV (reference sequence). The CDR3 runs 17 residues. As DNA, the CDR3 is TGTGCCAGCAGTTTGGTCGGGGTGCCGAACCCGACAGATACGCAGTATTTT. It encodes CASSLVGVPNPTDTQYF.

This chain's CDR3 is CASGPRSSYEQYF. Here the CDR3 DNA reads TGTGCTAGTGGTCCGCGGAGCTCCTACGAGCAGTACTTC. The chain is built from TRBV12-5 and TRBJ2-7; D gene unclear. The CDR3 spans 13 residues. The germline V gene has CDR1 LGHNT and CDR2 FRNRAP. The V and J ends lost 5 bases and 0 bases respectively, with 8 bases between them.

The V call is TRBV13, the J call TRBJ1-2; the match to TRBD1 covers 7 bases. V gave up 5 bases and J gave up 4 bases; unmatched junction bases: 13. Germline V gene data show CDR1 as PRHDT and CDR2 as FYEKMQ (reference sequence). The CDR3 loop spans 16 amino acids. The CDR3 spells CASSPRTGMGVYGYTF. CDR3 DNA: TGTGCCAGCAGCCCTAGGACAGGCATGGGTGTCTATGGCTACACCTTC.

The chain carries TRBV30 and TRBJ2-7, with 11 bases aligning to TRBD2. The CDR3 consists of 15 residues. Germline loops: CDR1 GTSNPN, CDR2 SVGIG (reference sequence). V was pared by 8 bases and J by 0 bases, with 9 bases of the junction left unmatched. For the CDR3, the DNA is TGTGCCACCGAACTAGCGGGGGATCTCTCCTACGAGCAGTACTTC. Its protein product is CATELAGDLSYEQYF.

The V gene is TRBV5-1, the J gene TRBJ2-1; 10 bases agree with TRBD1. Losses at the gene ends were 4 bases for V and 9 bases for J; bases not matched to a gene: 7. The CDR3 spans 14 residues. CDR1 is SGHRS, CDR2 YFSETQ, per germline. The CDR3 is CASSPGTGAPEQFF. CDR3 coding DNA: TGCGCCAGCAGCCCAGGGACAGGGGCTCCTGAGCAGTTCTTC.

In nucleotides, the CDR3 is TGCGCCAGCGAAGATGGAGGCGGGACCGACTATGGCTACACCTTC. This sequence encodes CASEDGGGTDYGYTF. The V and J genes are TRBV5-1 and TRBJ1-2; D may be TRBD1 (5 bases). The CDR3 has 15 residues. Trimming cost V 7 bases and J 3 bases, with 19 bases left between them. Germline CDR1 is SGHRS and CDR2 is YFSETQ.

The genes are TRBV7-9 and TRBJ2-7; 14 bases align to TRBD2. Trimming took 5 bases from V and 2 from J; bases not matched to a gene: 2. The CDR3 length is 15 residues. From germline, CDR1 is SEHNR and CDR2 FQNEAQ (reference sequence). The CDR3 loop reads CASSLGLAGAYEQYF. CDR3 nucleotides: TGTGCCAGCAGCCTGGGACTAGCGGGAGCCTACGAGCAGTACTTC.

The V gene is TRBV7-2, the J gene TRBJ1-5, with D hard to call. Germline assignment: CDR1 SGHTA and CDR2 FQGNSA. This CDR3 region has 13 residues. V lost 3 bases to trimming and J lost 9 bases, with 12 bases between them. The CDR3 coding sequence is TGTGCCAGCAGCTTTGGTCCGCCGGGGCCCCAGCATTTT. This translates into CASSFGPPGPQHF.

This clone was counted many times. The chain employs TRBV27 and TRBJ1-1; 8 positions agree with TRBD1. Trimming removed 10 bases from V and 8 bases from J; junction bases left unmatched: 6. This CDR3 is built from 11 residues. From germline, CDR1 is MNHEY and CDR2 SMNVEV (reference sequence). CDR3 protein: CATHRGAEAFF. In DNA form, the CDR3 reads TGTGCCACACACAGGGGGGCCGAAGCTTTCTTT.

This chain uses TRBV3-1 (or the pseudogene TRBV3-2) with TRBJ2-1, with 9 bases lining up with TRBD1. With V trimmed by 6 bases and J by 10 bases, 13 bases remained unmatched. This CDR3 has 15 residues. Germline V CDR1 and CDR2: LGHDT, YNNKEL (reference sequence). Written as DNA, the CDR3 is TGTGCCAGCAGTCCCGGGACAGGGATTACAATCGAGCAGTTCTTC. Residues: CASSPGTGITIEQFF.

This clone has a handful of counts. The chain employs TRBV11-2 and TRBJ1-1; D ambiguous. Trimming removed 4 bases at V and 3 bases at J, with 12 bases between. CDR3 size: 14 residues. Germline lookup yields CDR1 SGHAT and CDR2 FQNNGV. CDR3 loop: CASSSRLRDTEAFF. CDR3 DNA: TGTGCCAGCAGCTCGAGGCTGAGGGACACTGAAGCTTTCTTT. The entire variable domain, with the rest obtained from reference TRBV11-2 and TRBJ1-1, is as follows: EAGVAQSPRYKIIEKRQSVAFWCNPISGHATLYWYQQILGQGPKLLIQFQNNGVVDDSQLPKDRFSAERLKGVDSTLKIQPAKLEDSAVYLCASSSRLRDTEAFFGQGTRLTVV.

The chain uses TRBV6-5 and TRBJ1-1, with 11 bases lining up with TRBD1. Germline V gives CDR1 MNHEY, CDR2 SVGAGI. CDR3 length equals 14 residues. The J segment lost 6 bases and the V segment lost 7 bases, leaving 7 bases of the junction unmatched. The CDR3 nucleotides are TGTGCCAGCACCGCCGGGACAGGGGGATCTGAAGCTTTCTTT. Translated, it gives CASTAGTGGSEAFF.

This clone occurred a few times. The chain uses TRBV27 and TRBJ2-7; TRBD1 aligns across 7 bases. This CDR3 is built from 15 residues. Germline lookup yields CDR1 MNHEY and CDR2 SMNVEV (reference sequence). The ends lost 8 bases at V and 0 bases at J; junction bases unmatched: 10. The CDR3 loop is CASGRQGENSYEQYF. Here the CDR3 DNA reads TGTGCCAGCGGGAGACAGGGAGAAAACTCCTACGAGCAGTACTTC.

The chain has TRBV5-1 and TRBJ2-5, with 8 positions matching TRBD1. Germline V CDR1 and CDR2: SGHRS, YFSETQ. The CDR3 is 15 residues long. Germline trimming cut 4 bases from V and 4 bases from J; bases unmatched to any gene: 9. CDR3 coding DNA: TGCGCCAGCAGCGAACGACAGGGGCAACGAGAGACCCAGTACTTC. Translated, it gives CASSERQGQRETQYF.

The chain couples TRBV9 to TRBJ2-7; 8 bases fit TRBD2. The CDR3 totals 14 residues. With 4 bases clipped from V and 3 bases from J, the junction kept 6 bases outside the gene matches. Germline V lookup: CDR1 SGDLS, CDR2 YYNGEE. This CDR3 reads CASSPSRGGYEQYF. The CDR3 DNA reads TGTGCCAGCAGCCCATCACGGGGGGGCTACGAGCAGTACTTC. Full variable domain (rest looked up from reference TRBV9 and TRBJ2-7): DSGVTQTPKHLITATGQRVTLRCSPRSGDLSVYWYQQSLDQGLQFLIQYYNGEERAKGNILERFSAQQFPDLHSELNLSSLELGDSALYFCASSPSRGGYEQYFGPGTRLTVT.

The chain carries TRBV25-1 and TRBJ2-4; possible D gene TRBD1, 6 bases. Trimming took off 5 bases at V and 1 base at J, with 12 bases between the two ends. Germline V CDR1 and CDR2: MGHDK, SYGVNS. The CDR3 is 15 residues long. The CDR3 protein is CASSPGVVAKNIQYF. CDR3 DNA: TGTGCCAGCAGTCCAGGGGTTGTGGCCAAAAACATTCAGTACTTC.

In DNA, the CDR3 is TGTGCCAGCATCTTGGGGGCGAGTAATGAAAAACTGTTTTTT. Its translation is CASILGASNEKLFF. The V gene is TRBV21-1, the J gene TRBJ1-4; no DNA check was done on the table's D call, TRBD1. TRBV21-1 is labeled a pseudogene. This CDR3 contains 14 residues.